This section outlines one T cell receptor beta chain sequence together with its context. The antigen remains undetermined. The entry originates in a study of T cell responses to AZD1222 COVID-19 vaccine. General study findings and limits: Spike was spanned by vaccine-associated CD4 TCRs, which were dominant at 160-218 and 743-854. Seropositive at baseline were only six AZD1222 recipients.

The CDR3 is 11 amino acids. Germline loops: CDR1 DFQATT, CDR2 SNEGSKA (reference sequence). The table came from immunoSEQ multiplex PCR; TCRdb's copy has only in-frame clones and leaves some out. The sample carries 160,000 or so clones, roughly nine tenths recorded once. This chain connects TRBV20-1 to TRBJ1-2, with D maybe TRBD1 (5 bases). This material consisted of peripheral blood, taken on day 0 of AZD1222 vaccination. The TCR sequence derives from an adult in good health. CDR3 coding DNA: TGCAGCCGTCAGAGGGGCTATGGCTACACCTTC. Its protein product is CSRQRGYGYTF.